Listed below are T cell receptor beta chains from one sample, sequenced in a study of T cell clones after liver transplantation. Only in-frame clones appear in the TCRdb table, and some are missing; sequencing was by immunoSEQ multiplex PCR. The top ten hold around 16% of the sample, which has roughly 57,000 clones, roughly two thirds seen once. Sequences were derived from CD4+ T cells from blood, sampled before liver transplant. The receptors come from a human donor who received a liver transplant. The CDR3 runs from the conserved cysteine through the conserved F or W. The order of the fields is V gene, clone size, D gene, J gene, CDR3 protein, CDR3 DNA. A D gene is named only where the DNA matches it firmly. Not every row has a clone size; where given, it reads once, few, many or a size class.

v_call: TRBV28
clone_size: .
d_call: TRBD1
j_call: TRBJ1-1
cdr3_aa: CASSPGQGADTEAFF
cdr3_nt: TGTGCCAGCAGTCCGGGACAGGGGGCGGACACTGAAGCTTTCTTT

v_call: TRBV11-3
clone_size: .
d_call: .
j_call: TRBJ1-1
cdr3_aa: CASSLTQNTEAFF
cdr3_nt: TGTGCCAGCAGCTTGACACAGAACACTGAAGCTTTCTTT

v_call: TRBV28
clone_size: .
d_call: TRBD1
j_call: TRBJ1-3
cdr3_aa: CASSPQGVGNTIYF
cdr3_nt: TGTGCCAGCAGTCCACAGGGGGTAGGAAACACCATATATTTT

v_call: TRBV5-1
clone_size: .
d_call: .
j_call: TRBJ2-6
cdr3_aa: CSSSASSGANVLTF
cdr3_nt: TGCTCCTCCAGCGCGAGCTCTGGGGCCAACGTCCTGACTTTC

v_call: TRBV6-5
clone_size: few
d_call: .
j_call: TRBJ1-6
cdr3_aa: CASSYEGNSPLHF
cdr3_nt: TGTGCCAGCAGTTACGAGGGTAATTCACCCCTCCACTTT

v_call: TRBV2
clone_size: .
d_call: TRBD1
j_call: TRBJ1-1
cdr3_aa: CASSLDRVGFTEAFF
cdr3_nt: TGTGCCAGCAGTTTAGACAGGGTTGGTTTCACTGAAGCTTTCTTT

v_call: TRBV6-5
clone_size: .
d_call: .
j_call: TRBJ2-2
cdr3_aa: CASSRLGAGELFF
cdr3_nt: TGTGCCAGCAGCCGTCTAGGGGCCGGGGAGCTGTTTTTT

v_call: TRBV2
clone_size: large
d_call: TRBD1
j_call: TRBJ2-5
cdr3_aa: CASKRTGALQETQYF
cdr3_nt: TGTGCCAGCAAAAGGACAGGGGCCCTCCAAGAGACCCAGTACTTC

v_call: TRBV30
clone_size: .
d_call: TRBD1
j_call: TRBJ2-7
cdr3_aa: CAWRTKDRSYEQYF
cdr3_nt: TGTGCCTGGAGGACCAAGGACAGGTCCTACGAGCAGTACTTC

v_call: TRBV5-6
clone_size: few
d_call: TRBD1
j_call: TRBJ2-5
cdr3_aa: CASSKRDSTETQYF
cdr3_nt: TGTGCCAGCAGCAAAAGGGACAGCACAGAGACCCAGTACTTC

v_call: TRBV4-2
clone_size: many
d_call: .
j_call: TRBJ1-2
cdr3_aa: CASSDTWVNYGYTF
cdr3_nt: TGTGCCAGCAGCGACACGTGGGTTAACTATGGCTACACCTTC

v_call: TRBV2
clone_size: many
d_call: TRBD2
j_call: TRBJ2-1
cdr3_aa: CASSARLAGNEQFF
cdr3_nt: TGTGCCAGCAGCGCGAGACTAGCTGGCAATGAGCAGTTCTTC

v_call: TRBV28
clone_size: .
d_call: .
j_call: TRBJ1-1
cdr3_aa: CATAAYRGSGNTEAFF
cdr3_nt: TGTGCCACCGCGGCTTATAGGGGGTCGGGGAACACTGAAGCTTTCTTT

v_call: TRBV5-1
clone_size: .
d_call: .
j_call: TRBJ2-2
cdr3_aa: CASSEVSGTANTGELFF
cdr3_nt: TGCGCCAGCAGTGAGGTTAGCGGGACAGCGAACACCGGGGAGCTGTTTTTT

v_call: TRBV6-5
clone_size: .
d_call: TRBD1
j_call: TRBJ1-2
cdr3_aa: CASRRQGNNYGYTF
cdr3_nt: TGTGCCAGCAGGCGACAGGGTAATAACTATGGCTACACCTTC

v_call: TRBV2
clone_size: .
d_call: .
j_call: TRBJ1-4
cdr3_aa: CASNSGREKLFF
cdr3_nt: TGTGCCAGCAACTCAGGGAGGGAAAAACTGTTTTTT

v_call: TRBV5-4
clone_size: .
d_call: .
j_call: TRBJ1-3
cdr3_aa: CASSFQAPGNTIYF
cdr3_nt: TGTGCCAGCAGCTTTCAGGCCCCTGGAAACACCATATATTTT

v_call: TRBV6-4
clone_size: .
d_call: .
j_call: TRBJ1-6
cdr3_aa: CASRRTYNSPLHF
cdr3_nt: TGTGCCAGCCGTCGGACTTATAATTCACCCCTCCACTTT

v_call: TRBV28
clone_size: .
d_call: .
j_call: TRBJ1-3
cdr3_aa: CASLRGQSGNTIYF
cdr3_nt: TGTGCCAGCCTAAGGGGACAATCTGGAAACACCATATATTTT

v_call: TRBV9
clone_size: .
d_call: .
j_call: TRBJ2-7
cdr3_aa: CASSVRVGRASEQYF
cdr3_nt: TGTGCCAGCAGCGTAAGGGTGGGCAGGGCGAGCGAGCAGTACTTC

v_call: TRBV11-3
clone_size: .
d_call: .
j_call: TRBJ2-3
cdr3_aa: CASSLAGADTQYF
cdr3_nt: TGTGCCAGCAGCTTGGCAGGGGCAGATACGCAGTATTTT

v_call: TRBV18
clone_size: .
d_call: TRBD1
j_call: TRBJ1-4
cdr3_aa: CASSPRDSHEKLFF
cdr3_nt: TGTGCCAGCTCACCGCGGGACAGCCATGAAAAACTGTTTTTT

v_call: TRBV4-2
clone_size: .
d_call: TRBD2
j_call: TRBJ2-3
cdr3_aa: CASSRGASGHTDTQYF
cdr3_nt: TGTGCCAGCAGCCGTGGGGCTAGCGGACACACAGATACGCAGTATTTT

v_call: TRBV27
clone_size: .
d_call: TRBD1
j_call: TRBJ2-3
cdr3_aa: CASSRDRVDTQYF
cdr3_nt: TGTGCCAGCAGTCGGGACAGGGTAGATACGCAGTATTTT

v_call: TRBV6-5
clone_size: .
d_call: TRBD1
j_call: TRBJ1-2
cdr3_aa: CASTSGTGHGYTF
cdr3_nt: TGTGCCAGCACCTCAGGGACAGGACATGGCTACACCTTC

v_call: TRBV9
clone_size: many
d_call: .
j_call: TRBJ1-1
cdr3_aa: CASQTALNTEAFF
cdr3_nt: TGTGCCAGCCAGACAGCGTTGAACACTGAAGCTTTCTTT

v_call: TRBV6-1
clone_size: .
d_call: .
j_call: TRBJ1-3
cdr3_aa: CASSAGYSGNTIYF
cdr3_nt: TGTGCCAGCAGTGCGGGGTACTCTGGAAACACCATATATTTT

v_call: TRBV2
clone_size: few
d_call: TRBD1
j_call: TRBJ1-6
cdr3_aa: CASRRTGGNSPLHF
cdr3_nt: TGTGCCAGCAGACGTACAGGGGGGAATTCACCCCTCCACTTT

v_call: TRBV18
clone_size: .
d_call: TRBD2
j_call: TRBJ2-2
cdr3_aa: CASSPPAGLTGELFF
cdr3_nt: TGTGCCAGCTCCCCACCAGCGGGGCTCACCGGGGAGCTGTTTTTT

v_call: TRBV4-1
clone_size: .
d_call: .
j_call: TRBJ2-2
cdr3_aa: CASSQDRGGTDELFF
cdr3_nt: TGCGCCAGCAGCCAAGATCGGGGGGGGACAGACGAGCTGTTTTTT

v_call: TRBV19
clone_size: .
d_call: TRBD1
j_call: TRBJ2-2
cdr3_aa: CASRGTGVNRDTGELFF
cdr3_nt: TGTGCCAGTAGAGGGACAGGGGTTAATAGGGACACCGGGGAGCTGTTTTTT

v_call: TRBV19
clone_size: .
d_call: .
j_call: TRBJ2-6
cdr3_aa: CASTSQGGSGANVLTF
cdr3_nt: TGTGCCAGTACCTCTCAGGGTGGCTCTGGGGCCAACGTCCTGACTTTC

v_call: TRBV4-1
clone_size: .
d_call: TRBD1
j_call: TRBJ1-2
cdr3_aa: CASSPFGTGTYGYTF
cdr3_nt: TGCGCCAGCAGCCCCTTTGGGACAGGGACCTATGGCTACACCTTC

v_call: TRBV6-6
clone_size: .
d_call: .
j_call: TRBJ1-1
cdr3_aa: CASTNRGTENTEAFF
cdr3_nt: TGTGCCAGCACCAACCGGGGGACCGAGAACACTGAAGCTTTCTTT

v_call: TRBV25-1
clone_size: many
d_call: TRBD1
j_call: TRBJ1-1
cdr3_aa: CASRDRVGAFF
cdr3_nt: TGTGCCAGCAGGGACAGGGTAGGTGCTTTCTTT

v_call: TRBV27
clone_size: .
d_call: .
j_call: TRBJ2-2
cdr3_aa: CASSLDYRSSGELFF
cdr3_nt: TGTGCCAGCAGTTTAGACTACAGATCCTCCGGGGAGCTGTTTTTT

v_call: TRBV30
clone_size: .
d_call: .
j_call: TRBJ2-1
cdr3_aa: CAWGTPTYNEQFF
cdr3_nt: TGTGCCTGGGGGACTCCGACCTACAATGAGCAGTTCTTC